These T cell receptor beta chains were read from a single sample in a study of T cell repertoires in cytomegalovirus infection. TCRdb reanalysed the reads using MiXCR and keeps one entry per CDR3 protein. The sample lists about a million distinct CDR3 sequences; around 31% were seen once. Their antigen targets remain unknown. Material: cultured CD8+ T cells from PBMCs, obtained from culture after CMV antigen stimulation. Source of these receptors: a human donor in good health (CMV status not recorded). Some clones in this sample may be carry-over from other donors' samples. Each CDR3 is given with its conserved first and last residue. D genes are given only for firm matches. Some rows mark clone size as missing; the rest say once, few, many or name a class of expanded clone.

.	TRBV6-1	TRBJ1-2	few	TGTGCCAGCAGTGATTTTCCAATACTAAGGACAGTTAACTATGGCTACACCTTC	CASSDFPILRTVNYGYTF
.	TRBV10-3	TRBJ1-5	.	TGTGCCGCTTCGGGGACGGGGCAGAATCAGCCCCAGCATTTT	CAASGTGQNQPQHF
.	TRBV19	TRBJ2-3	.	TGTGCCAGTAGTAGACTGCGGAACTCAAAAACACAGGCCGATACGCAGTATTTT	CASSRLRNSKTQADTQYF
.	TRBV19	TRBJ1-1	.	TGTGCCAGTACAGGGTCCGGGGACACTGAAGCTTTCTTT	CASTGSGDTEAFF
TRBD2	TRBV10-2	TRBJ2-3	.	TGCGCCAGCAGTGAGTCGGGACTAGTTGATACGCAGTATTTT	CASSESGLVDTQYF
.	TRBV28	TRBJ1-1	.	TGTGCCAGCTACCCGCCTTCGGGGGGTTTTGACACTGAAGCTTTCTTT	CASYPPSGGFDTEAFF
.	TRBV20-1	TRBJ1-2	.	TGCAGTGCTAGTATGGAGGGCTACACCTTC	CSASMEGYTF
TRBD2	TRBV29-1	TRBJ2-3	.	TGCAGCGCTAGCGGGGGGGATGCAGATACGCAGTATTTT	CSASGGDADTQYF
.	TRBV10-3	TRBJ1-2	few	TGTGCCATCAATCCGACACCGAACTATGGCTACACCTTC	CAINPTPNYGYTF
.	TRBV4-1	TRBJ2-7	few	TGCGCCAGCAGCCAAGTTGGGAAGGACTACGAGCAGTACTTC	CASSQVGKDYEQYF
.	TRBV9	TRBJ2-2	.	TGTGCCAGCAGCGTAGGGCGATCGAACACCGGGGAGCTGTTTTTT	CASSVGRSNTGELFF
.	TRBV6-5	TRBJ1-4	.	TGTGCCAGCAGGGACGACAGAGATAATGAAAAACTGTTTTTT	CASRDDRDNEKLFF
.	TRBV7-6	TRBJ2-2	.	TGTGCCAGCAGCCCAGAATGGACGGACACCGGGGAGCTGTTTTTT	CASSPEWTDTGELFF
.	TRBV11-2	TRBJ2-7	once	TGTGCCAGCAGCTTACGCGGGGACCCCTACGAGCAGTACTTC	CASSLRGDPYEQYF
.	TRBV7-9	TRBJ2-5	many	TGTGCCAGCAGCCCCCAGCAGGGGGGGCAGGGGACCCAGTACTTC	CASSPQQGGQGTQYF
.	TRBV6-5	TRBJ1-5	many	TGTGCCAGCAGTTACTCGGCAGCGCAGCCCCAGCATTTT	CASSYSAAQPQHF
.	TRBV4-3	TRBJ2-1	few	TGCGCCAGCAGCCAAGTGGGGGGGCCCTCCTACAATGAGCAGTTCTTC	CASSQVGGPSYNEQFF
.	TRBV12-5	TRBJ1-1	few	TGTGCTAGTGGTTTGGTATATGAGACAGTGATGAACACTGAAGCTTTCTTT	CASGLVYETVMNTEAFF
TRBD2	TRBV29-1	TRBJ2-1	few	TGCAGCGCCCCTAAGGAGCGGGGGAGGAATGAGCAGTTCTTC	CSAPKERGRNEQFF
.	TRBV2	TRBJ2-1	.	TGTGCCAGCAGTGATGGGCCAGGCTCGTACAATGAGCAGTTCTTC	CASSDGPGSYNEQFF
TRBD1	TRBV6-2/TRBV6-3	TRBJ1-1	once	TGTGCCAGCACCCCCTGGGGGGACAGGGGCACTGAAGCTTTCTTT	CASTPWGDRGTEAFF
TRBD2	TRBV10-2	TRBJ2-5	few	TGCGCCAGCAGTGAAATGGCGGGGGAAGAGACCCAGTACTTC	CASSEMAGEETQYF
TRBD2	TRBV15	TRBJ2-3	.	TGTGCCACCAGGGGAGGGAACCCAGATACGCAGTATTTT	CATRGGNPDTQYF
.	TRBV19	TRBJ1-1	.	TGTGCCAGTCAGGGGACCCTGAACACTGAAGCTTTCTTT	CASQGTLNTEAFF
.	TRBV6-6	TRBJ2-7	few	TGTGCCAGCAGTTTAAATCCAGGGACCTACGAGCAGTACTTC	CASSLNPGTYEQYF
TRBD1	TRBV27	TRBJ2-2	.	TGTGCCAGCAGCCCTATGGACAGGCGAACCACCGGGGAGCTGTTTTTT	CASSPMDRRTTGELFF
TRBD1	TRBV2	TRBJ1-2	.	TGTGCCAGCAGCGGGGGACAGGGGCCCTTC	CASSGGQGPF
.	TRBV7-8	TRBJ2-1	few	TGTGCCAGCAGCTTAAAAATTGTGAGGGAGCAGTTCTTC	CASSLKIVREQFF
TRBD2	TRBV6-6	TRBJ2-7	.	TGTGCCAGCAGATCGACAGGTGGTGGACTAGCGCTCTCCTACGAGCAGTACTTC	CASRSTGGGLALSYEQYF
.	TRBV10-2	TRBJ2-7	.	TGCGCCAGCAGTGAGGGCGGGGCAGGCGGCCCCTACTACGAGCAGTACTTC	CASSEGGAGGPYYEQYF
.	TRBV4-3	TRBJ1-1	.	TGCGCCAGCAGCCAGGGAATCGGGGACCCGAACACTGAAGCTTTCTTT	CASSQGIGDPNTEAFF
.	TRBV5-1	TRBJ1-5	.	TGCGCCAGCAGCGCGCACATCCTAGGGGGCAATCAGCCCCAGCATTTT	CASSAHILGGNQPQHF
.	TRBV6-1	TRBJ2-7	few	TGTGCCAGCAGTGGAAGGTCCTCTCGGGGCGAGCAGTACTTC	CASSGRSSRGEQYF
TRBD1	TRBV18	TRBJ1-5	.	TGTGCCAGCTCACCCCCGGGGACAGGTGAGGGGCAGCCCCAGCATTTT	CASSPPGTGEGQPQHF
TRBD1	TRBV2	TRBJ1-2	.	TGTGCCAGCAGTTCCGGACAGGGGGCCGTTGGCTACACCTTC	CASSSGQGAVGYTF
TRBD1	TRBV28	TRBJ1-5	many	TGTGCCAGCACAGACAGGGGGATAAGCAATCAGCCCCAGCATTTT	CASTDRGISNQPQHF
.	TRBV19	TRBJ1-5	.	TGTGCCAGTAACCACAGGGCCAATCAGCCCCAGCATTTT	CASNHRANQPQHF
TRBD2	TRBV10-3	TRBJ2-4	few	TGTGCCATCAGTGACAGGGCTAGCGGAAGAGACATTCAGTACTTC	CAISDRASGRDIQYF
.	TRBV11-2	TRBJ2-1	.	TGTGCCAGCTCGAACGGGGTCACCTACAATGAGCAGTTCTTC	CASSNGVTYNEQFF
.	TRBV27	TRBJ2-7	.	TGTGCCAGCGCTCAGGGGCCCTATTACGAGCAGTACTTC	CASAQGPYYEQYF
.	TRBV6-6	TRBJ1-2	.	TGTGCCAGCAGGGGGGATGACTATGGCTACACCTTC	CASRGDDYGYTF
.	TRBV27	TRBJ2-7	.	TGTGCCAGCAGTTTACAAGGAGGAACCTACGAGCAGCACTTC	CASSLQGGTYEQHF
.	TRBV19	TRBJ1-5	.	TGTGTCAGTAGTATTTCCCGTGACAGAAATCAGCCCCAGCATTTT	CVSSISRDRNQPQHF
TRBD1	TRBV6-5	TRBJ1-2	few	TGTGCCAGCAGGACCATACAGGGGCTTGACGGCTACACCTTC	CASRTIQGLDGYTF
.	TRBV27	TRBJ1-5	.	TGTGCCAGCAGTTTAGCGGCATCTCTTTCCAATCAGCCCCAGCATTTT	CASSLAASLSNQPQHF
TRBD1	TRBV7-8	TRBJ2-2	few	TGTGCCAGCAGCTTAGGGGGGACAGGAGGTAACGGGGAGCTGTTTTTT	CASSLGGTGGNGELFF
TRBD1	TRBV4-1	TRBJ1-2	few	TGCGCCAGCAGCCATCTCGGACAGGGGGCCTATGGCTACACCTTC	CASSHLGQGAYGYTF
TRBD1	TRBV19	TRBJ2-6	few	TGTGCCAGTAGTTTTTGGACAGGGACAGACGTCCTGACTTTC	CASSFWTGTDVLTF
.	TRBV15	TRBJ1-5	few	TGTGCCACCAGCAGTGGTAAGGCACCGAGGGGCAATCAGCCCCAGCATTTT	CATSSGKAPRGNQPQHF
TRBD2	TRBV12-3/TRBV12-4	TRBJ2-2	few	TGTGCCAGCAGTCCAACCCCGGGACTAGCGGGGGCCCACCCGAACACCGGGGAGCTGTTTTTT	CASSPTPGLAGAHPNTGELFF
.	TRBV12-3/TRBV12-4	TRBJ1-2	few	TGTGCCAGCCTCGGAGGGGGAGATTACAGCTATGGCTACACCTTC	CASLGGGDYSYGYTF
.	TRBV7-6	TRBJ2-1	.	TGTGCCAGCAGCCCGGACTACAACAATGAGCAGTTCTTC	CASSPDYNNEQFF
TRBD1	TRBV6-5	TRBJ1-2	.	TGTGCCAGCAGTTTATCGGGACAGTGGAACTATGGCTACACCTTC	CASSLSGQWNYGYTF
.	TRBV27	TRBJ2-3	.	TGTGCCAGCAGTTTGTTTCGCAGGGACGGGCAAGGCACAGATACGCAGTATTTT	CASSLFRRDGQGTDTQYF
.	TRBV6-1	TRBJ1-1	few	TGTGCCAGCAAGCCTCCACAGGGACGGACTGAAGCTTTCTTT	CASKPPQGRTEAFF
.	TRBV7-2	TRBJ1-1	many	TGTGCCAGCAGCTTAATCGCGGGGTCTGAAGCTTTCTTT	CASSLIAGSEAFF
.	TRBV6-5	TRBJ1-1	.	TGTGCCAGCAGTTACGGTCGTAAGGGCCTCGAAGCTTTCTTT	CASSYGRKGLEAFF